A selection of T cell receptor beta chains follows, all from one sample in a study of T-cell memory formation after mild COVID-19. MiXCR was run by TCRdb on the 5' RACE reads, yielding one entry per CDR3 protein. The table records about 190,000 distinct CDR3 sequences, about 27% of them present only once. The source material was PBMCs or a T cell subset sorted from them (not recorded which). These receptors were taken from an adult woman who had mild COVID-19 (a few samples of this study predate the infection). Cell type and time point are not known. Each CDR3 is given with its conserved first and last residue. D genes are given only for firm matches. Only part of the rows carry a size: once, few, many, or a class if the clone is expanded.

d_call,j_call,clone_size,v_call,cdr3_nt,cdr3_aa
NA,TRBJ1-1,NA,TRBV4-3,TGCGCCAGCAGCCAAGATCGCGCCGGGACGGCTTTCTTT,CASSQDRAGTAFF
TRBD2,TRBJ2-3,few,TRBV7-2,TGTGCCAGCAGCATACTAGCGGGAGGGCCAGATACGCAGTATTTT,CASSILAGGPDTQYF
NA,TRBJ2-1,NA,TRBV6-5,TGTGCCAGCAGTTACTCAGACGGGCGAAATGAGCAGTTCTTC,CASSYSDGRNEQFF
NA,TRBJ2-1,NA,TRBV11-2,TGTGCCAGCAGCTCACCTACTAGCCTCCAGACCTCCTTC,CASSSPTSLQTSF
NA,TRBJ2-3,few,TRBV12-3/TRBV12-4,TGTGCCAGCAGTGCAGGGATCTCCCCTAGCACAGATACGCAGTATTTT,CASSAGISPSTDTQYF
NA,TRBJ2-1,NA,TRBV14,TGTGCCAGCAGCCAAGTTATGTACTCCTACAATGAGCAGTTCTTC,CASSQVMYSYNEQFF
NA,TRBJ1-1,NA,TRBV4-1,TGCGCCAGCAGCCAAGTTCATAGGGGTGACGCTGAAGCTTTCTTT,CASSQVHRGDAEAFF
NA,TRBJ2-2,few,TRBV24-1,TGTGCCACCAGTGATTCAGGCGGCGGGGAGCTGTTTTTT,CATSDSGGGELFF
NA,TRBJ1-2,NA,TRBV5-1,TGCGCCAGCAGGTCGGGACTCAACTATGGCTACACCTTC,CASRSGLNYGYTF
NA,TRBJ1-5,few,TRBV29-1,TGCAGCGTTGAAGAGAGGCAGAACAATTGTGGGTATTTCGGCAATCAGCCCCAGCATTTT,CSVEERQNNCGYFGNQPQHF
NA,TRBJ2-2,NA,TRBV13,TGTGCCAGCAGCTTAGCCCAGGGGACACCGAACACCGGGGAGCTGTTTTTT,CASSLAQGTPNTGELFF
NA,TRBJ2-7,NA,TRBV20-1,TGCAGTGCTAGAGATCGAGAGGGGGCCTACGAGCAGTACTTC,CSARDREGAYEQYF
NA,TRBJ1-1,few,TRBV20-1,TGCAGCGCTAGCGACACTGAAGCTTTCTTT,CSASDTEAFF
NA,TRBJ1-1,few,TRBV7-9,TGTGCCAGCAGCCAGGGACAGAACACTGAAGCTTTCTTT,CASSQGQNTEAFF
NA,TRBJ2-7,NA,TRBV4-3,TGCGCCAGCAGCCAAGATAGGGCGGGCTACGAGCAGTACTTC,CASSQDRAGYEQYF
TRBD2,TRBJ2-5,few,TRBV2,TGTGCCAGCAGTGAATGGGTAGCGGGGGAGACCCAGTACTTC,CASSEWVAGETQYF
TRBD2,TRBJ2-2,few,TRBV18,TGTGCCAGCTCACCACCTAGCGGGACTACCGGGGAGCTGTTTTTT,CASSPPSGTTGELFF
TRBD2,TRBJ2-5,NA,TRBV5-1,TGCGCCAGCAAGTCGGGAGGTTCGCAAGAGACCCAGTACTTC,CASKSGGSQETQYF
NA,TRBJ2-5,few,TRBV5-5,TGTGCCAGCAGCTTGCTCCTCTGGCAAGAGACCCAGTACTTC,CASSLLLWQETQYF
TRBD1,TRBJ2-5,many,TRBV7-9,TGTGCCAGCAGCCGACGACAGGGTCTGGAGACCCAGTACTTC,CASSRRQGLETQYF
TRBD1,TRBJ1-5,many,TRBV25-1,TGTGCCAGCAGTGAGGGGGACAGGGGGAATCAGCCCCAGCATTTT,CASSEGDRGNQPQHF
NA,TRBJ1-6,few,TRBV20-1,TGCAGTGCTAGCCATAATTCACCCCTCCACTTT,CSASHNSPLHF
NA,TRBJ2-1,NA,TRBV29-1,TGCAGCGTTACAGGCTTGAGCTCCTACAATGAGCAGTTCTTC,CSVTGLSSYNEQFF
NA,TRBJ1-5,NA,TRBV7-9,TGTGCCAGCAGCGTTCAGGGTGAACCCGATCAGCCCCAGCATTTT,CASSVQGEPDQPQHF
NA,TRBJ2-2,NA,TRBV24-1,TGTGCCACCAGTTTACGATTTAGGGACGGGGAGCTGTTTTTT,CATSLRFRDGELFF
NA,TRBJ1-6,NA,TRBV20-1,TGCAGTGCTCTCTCGGGTTCACCCCTCCACTTT,CSALSGSPLHF
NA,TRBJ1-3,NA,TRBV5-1,TGCGCCAGCAGCTTGGTTTCGCCCGGAAGCTTCTCTGGAAACACCATATATTTT,CASSLVSPGSFSGNTIYF
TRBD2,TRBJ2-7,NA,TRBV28,TGTGCCAGCAGTTTAAGAAGTAGCGGGAGTTACGAGCAGTACTTC,CASSLRSSGSYEQYF
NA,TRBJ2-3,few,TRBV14,TGTGCCAGCAGCCAAGAAGGCGACTGGAAGGGCCTCACAGATACGCAGTATTTT,CASSQEGDWKGLTDTQYF
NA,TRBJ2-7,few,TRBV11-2,TGTGCCAGCAGCGGTAAGGAGGCTCGGTACGAGCAGTACTTC,CASSGKEARYEQYF
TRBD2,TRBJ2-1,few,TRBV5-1,TGCGCCAGCAGCTTGTATACTAGCGGGTATTACAATGAGCAGTTCTTC,CASSLYTSGYYNEQFF
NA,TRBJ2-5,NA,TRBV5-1,TGCGCCAGCAGCTTGACCCCGGGATCAGAAGAGACCCAGTACTTC,CASSLTPGSEETQYF
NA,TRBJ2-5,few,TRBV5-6,TGTGCCAGCAGCTTGCTTATGGGGGTAGAGACCCAGTACTTC,CASSLLMGVETQYF
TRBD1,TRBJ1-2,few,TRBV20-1,TGCAGTGCTGGTTCTACAGGGGCGAACTATGGCTACACCTTC,CSAGSTGANYGYTF
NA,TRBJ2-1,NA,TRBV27,TGTGCCAGCAGTCGGCCGACCGATTACAACAACAATGAGCAGTTCTTC,CASSRPTDYNNNEQFF
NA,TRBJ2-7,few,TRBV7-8,TGTGCCAGCAGCCTCAGGGGCGTGTACGAGCAGTACTTC,CASSLRGVYEQYF
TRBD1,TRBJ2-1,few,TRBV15,TGTGCCACCAGCAGTGTCGGGACAGGGGGCCTAAATGAGCAGTTCTTC,CATSSVGTGGLNEQFF
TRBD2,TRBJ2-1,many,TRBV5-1,TGCGCCAGCAGCCAGACTAGCGGCACTTACAATGAGCAGTTCTTC,CASSQTSGTYNEQFF
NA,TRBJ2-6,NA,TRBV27,TGTGCCAGCAGTTTTACGGGTTCTGGGGCCAACGTCCTGACTTTC,CASSFTGSGANVLTF
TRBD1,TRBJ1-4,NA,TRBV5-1,TGCGCCAGCAGCCATGACAGGGTAAAAGAAAAACTGTTTTTT,CASSHDRVKEKLFF
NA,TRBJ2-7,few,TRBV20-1,TGCAGTGCTAGGAAAACAGGGTCTACCTACGAGCAGTACTTC,CSARKTGSTYEQYF
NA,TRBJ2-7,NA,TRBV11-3,TGTGCCAGCAGCTTAGTTCACGGGACCGCATACGAGCAGTACTTC,CASSLVHGTAYEQYF
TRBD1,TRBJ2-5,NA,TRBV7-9,TGTGCCAGCAGCTTCCCCCGGGGCGGGACAGGCAATAAAGAGACCCAGTACTTC,CASSFPRGGTGNKETQYF
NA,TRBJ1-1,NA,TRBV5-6,TGTGCCAGCAGCTTCTGGCGGATGAACACTGAAGCTTTCTTT,CASSFWRMNTEAFF
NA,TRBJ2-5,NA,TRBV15,TGTGCCACCAGCAGAGATCGGGCAGGCCCCGACTTC,CATSRDRAGPDF
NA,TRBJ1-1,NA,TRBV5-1,TGCGCCAGCAGCCCGTGGACGGGCATGAACACTGAAGCTTTCTTT,CASSPWTGMNTEAFF
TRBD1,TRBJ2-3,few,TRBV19,TGTGCCAGTACCAGCTGGTCGGGGGACAGGGGGCGCCCAGATACGCAGTATTTT,CASTSWSGDRGRPDTQYF
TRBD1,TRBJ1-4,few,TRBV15,TGTGCCACCAGCAGACCTGACAGGGTAGGGGAAAAACTGTTTTTT,CATSRPDRVGEKLFF